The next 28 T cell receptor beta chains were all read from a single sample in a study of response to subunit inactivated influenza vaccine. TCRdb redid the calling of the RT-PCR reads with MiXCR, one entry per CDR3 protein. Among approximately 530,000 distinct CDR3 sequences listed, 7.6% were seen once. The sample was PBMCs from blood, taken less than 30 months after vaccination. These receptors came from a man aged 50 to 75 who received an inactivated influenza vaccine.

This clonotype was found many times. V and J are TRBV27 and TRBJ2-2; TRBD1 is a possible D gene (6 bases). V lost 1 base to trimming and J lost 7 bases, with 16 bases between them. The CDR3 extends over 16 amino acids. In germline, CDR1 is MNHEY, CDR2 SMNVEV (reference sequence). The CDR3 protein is CASSLLRAQGRGELFF. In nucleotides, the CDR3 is TGTGCCAGCAGTTTATTGCGCGCCCAGGGGCGCGGGGAGCTGTTTTTT.

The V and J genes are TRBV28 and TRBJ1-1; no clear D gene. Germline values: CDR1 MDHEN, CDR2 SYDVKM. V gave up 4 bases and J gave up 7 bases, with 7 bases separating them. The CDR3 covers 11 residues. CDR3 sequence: CASSYPGEAFF. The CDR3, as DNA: TGTGCCAGCAGTTACCCAGGTGAAGCTTTCTTT.

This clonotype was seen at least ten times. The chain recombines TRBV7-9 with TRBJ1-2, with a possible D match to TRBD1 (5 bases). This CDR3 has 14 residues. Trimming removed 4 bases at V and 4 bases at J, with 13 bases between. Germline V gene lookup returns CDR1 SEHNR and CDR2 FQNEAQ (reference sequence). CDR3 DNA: TGTGCCAGCAGCTCGGGAACAAGGGGCTATGGCTACACCTTC. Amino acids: CASSSGTRGYGYTF.

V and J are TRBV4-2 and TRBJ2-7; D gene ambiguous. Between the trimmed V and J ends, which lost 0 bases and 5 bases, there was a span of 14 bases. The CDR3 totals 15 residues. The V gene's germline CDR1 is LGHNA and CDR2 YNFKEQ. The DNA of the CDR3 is TGTGCCAGCAGCCAAGATAAAACGGGCTTGGACGAGCAGTACTTC. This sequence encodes CASSQDKTGLDEQYF.

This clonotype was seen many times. The CDR3 DNA reads TGTGCCAGCAGCTCGAGACTAGCGGGACCCTACAATGAGCAGTTCTTC. Protein: CASSSRLAGPYNEQFF. The rearrangement joins TRBV11-2 to TRBJ2-1; the match to TRBD2 covers 11 bases. CDR1 and CDR2 (germline): SGHAT, FQNNGV. Trimming cost V 4 bases and J 2 bases; bases outside gene matches: 4. The CDR3 covers 16 residues.

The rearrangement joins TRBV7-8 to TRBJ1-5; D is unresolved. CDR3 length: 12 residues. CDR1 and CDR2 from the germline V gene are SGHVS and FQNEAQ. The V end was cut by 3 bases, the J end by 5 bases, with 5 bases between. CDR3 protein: CASSFPHQPQHF. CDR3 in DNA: TGTGCCAGCAGCTTCCCACATCAGCCCCAGCATTTT.

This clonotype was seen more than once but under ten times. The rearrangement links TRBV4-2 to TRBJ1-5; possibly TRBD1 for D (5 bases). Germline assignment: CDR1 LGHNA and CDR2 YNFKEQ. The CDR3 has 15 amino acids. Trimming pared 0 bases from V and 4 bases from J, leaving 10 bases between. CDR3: CASSQEVQGNQPQHF. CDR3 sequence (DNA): TGTGCCAGCAGCCAAGAAGTGCAGGGTAATCAGCCCCAGCATTTT.

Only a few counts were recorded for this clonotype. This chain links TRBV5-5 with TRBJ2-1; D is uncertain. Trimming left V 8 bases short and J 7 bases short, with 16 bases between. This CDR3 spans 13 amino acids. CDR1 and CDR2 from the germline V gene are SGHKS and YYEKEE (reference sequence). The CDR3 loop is CARGFGLINEQFF. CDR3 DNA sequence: TGTGCCAGGGGCTTTGGGTTAATAAATGAGCAGTTCTTC.

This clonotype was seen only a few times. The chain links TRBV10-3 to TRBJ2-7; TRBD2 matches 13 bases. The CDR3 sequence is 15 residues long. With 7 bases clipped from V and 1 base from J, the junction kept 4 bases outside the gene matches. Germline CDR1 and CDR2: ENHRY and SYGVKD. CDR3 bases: TGTGCCATCAATAAGGGACTAGCGGGGTCCTACGAGCAGTACTTC. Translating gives CAINKGLAGSYEQYF.

The CDR3 sequence is CASSQAQGVGTQYF. CDR3 in DNA: TGCGCCAGCAGCCAAGCACAAGGGGTCGGTACGCAGTATTTT. The chain combines TRBV4-1 with TRBJ2-3, with D possibly matching TRBD1 (5 bases). The CDR3 has 14 amino acids. Looked up from germline, CDR1 is MGHRA and CDR2 is YSYEKL. The V end lost 1 base, the J end lost 8 bases, and 13 bases lay between the germline ends.

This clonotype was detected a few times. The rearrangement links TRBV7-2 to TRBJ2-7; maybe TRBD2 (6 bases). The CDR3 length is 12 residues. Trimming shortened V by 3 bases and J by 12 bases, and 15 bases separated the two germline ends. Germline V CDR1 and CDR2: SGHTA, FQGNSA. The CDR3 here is CASSFPGLSMYF. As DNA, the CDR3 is TGTGCCAGCAGCTTCCCGGGACTCTCTATGTACTTC.

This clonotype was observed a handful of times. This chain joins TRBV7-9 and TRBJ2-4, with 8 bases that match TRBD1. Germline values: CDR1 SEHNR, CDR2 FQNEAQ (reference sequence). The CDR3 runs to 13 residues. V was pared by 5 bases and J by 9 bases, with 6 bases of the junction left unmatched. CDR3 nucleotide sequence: TGTGCCAGCAGCACTGGACAGGGAGCCATTCAGTACTTC. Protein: CASSTGQGAIQYF.

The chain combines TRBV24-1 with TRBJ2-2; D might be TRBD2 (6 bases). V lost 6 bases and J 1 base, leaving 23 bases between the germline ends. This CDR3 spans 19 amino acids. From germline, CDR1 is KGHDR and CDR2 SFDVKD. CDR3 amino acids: CATSNPSGVPGLNTGELFF. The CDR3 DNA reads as TGTGCCACCAGTAATCCCTCGGGGGTGCCCGGGCTGAACACCGGGGAGCTGTTTTTT.

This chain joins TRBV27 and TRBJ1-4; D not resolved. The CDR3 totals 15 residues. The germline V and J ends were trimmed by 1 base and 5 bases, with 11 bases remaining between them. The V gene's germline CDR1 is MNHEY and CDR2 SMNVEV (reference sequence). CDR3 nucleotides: TGTGCCAGCAGTTTATGGGCCAGGTACAATGAAAAACTGTTTTTT. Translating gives CASSLWARYNEKLFF.

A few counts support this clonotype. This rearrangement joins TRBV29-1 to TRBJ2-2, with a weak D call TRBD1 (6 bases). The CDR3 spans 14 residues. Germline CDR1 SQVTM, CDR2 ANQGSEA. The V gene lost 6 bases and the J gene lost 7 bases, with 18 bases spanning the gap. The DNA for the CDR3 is TGCAGCGTCCAGCTGGGGGCCAGGGGCGGGGAGCTGTTTTTT. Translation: CSVQLGARGGELFF.

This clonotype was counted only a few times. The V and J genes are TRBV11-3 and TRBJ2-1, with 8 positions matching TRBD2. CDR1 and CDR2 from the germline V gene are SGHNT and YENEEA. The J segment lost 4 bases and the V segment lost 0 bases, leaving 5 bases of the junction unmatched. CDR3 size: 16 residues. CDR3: CASSLDPAGGYNEQFF. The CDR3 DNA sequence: TGTGCCAGCAGCTTAGACCCGGCGGGAGGATACAATGAGCAGTTCTTC.

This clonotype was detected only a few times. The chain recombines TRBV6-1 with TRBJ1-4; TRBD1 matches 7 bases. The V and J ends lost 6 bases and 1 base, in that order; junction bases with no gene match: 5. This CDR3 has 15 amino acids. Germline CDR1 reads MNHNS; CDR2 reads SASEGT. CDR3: CASRTNRGTNEKLFF. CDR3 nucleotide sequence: TGTGCCAGCAGAACTAACAGGGGAACTAATGAAAAACTGTTTTTT.

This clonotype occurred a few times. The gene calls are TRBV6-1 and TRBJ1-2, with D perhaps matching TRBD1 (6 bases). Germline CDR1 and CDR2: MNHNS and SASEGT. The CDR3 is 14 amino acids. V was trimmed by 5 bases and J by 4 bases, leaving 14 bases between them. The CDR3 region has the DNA TGTGCCAGCAGTAGAGTACAGGGACCCTATGGCTACACCTTC. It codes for CASSRVQGPYGYTF.

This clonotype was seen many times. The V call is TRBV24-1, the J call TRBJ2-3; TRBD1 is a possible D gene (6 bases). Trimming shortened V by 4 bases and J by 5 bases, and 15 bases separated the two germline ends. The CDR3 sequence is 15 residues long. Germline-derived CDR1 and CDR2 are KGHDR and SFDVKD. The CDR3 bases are TGTGCCACCAGTGACCCGACAGGCCCAGGAGATACGCAGTATTTT. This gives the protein CATSDPTGPGDTQYF.

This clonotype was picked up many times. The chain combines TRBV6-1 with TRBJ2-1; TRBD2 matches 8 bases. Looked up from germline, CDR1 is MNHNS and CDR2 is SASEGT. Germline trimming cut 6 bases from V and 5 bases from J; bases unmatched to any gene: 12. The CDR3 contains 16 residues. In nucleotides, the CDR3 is TGTGCCAGCAGCCCCCTAACGGGGCGGGAGGACAATGAGCAGTTCTTC. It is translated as CASSPLTGREDNEQFF.

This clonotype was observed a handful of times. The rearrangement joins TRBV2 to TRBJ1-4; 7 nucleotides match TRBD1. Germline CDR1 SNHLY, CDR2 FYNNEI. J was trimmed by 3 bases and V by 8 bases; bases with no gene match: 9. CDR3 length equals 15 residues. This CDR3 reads CASRRGAAANEKLFF. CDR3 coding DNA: TGTGCCAGCCGCAGGGGGGCTGCAGCTAATGAAAAACTGTTTTTT.

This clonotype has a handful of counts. The CDR3 bases are TGTGCCAGCAGCCTGGACAGGGTTGCCACCGGGGAGCTGTTTTTT. Amino acid sequence: CASSLDRVATGELFF. The chain has TRBV3-1 and TRBJ2-2; 8 bases line up with TRBD1. V trimming: 4 bases; J trimming: 4 bases; junction bases outside the gene matches: 5. In germline, CDR1 is LGHDT, CDR2 YNNKEL (reference sequence). The CDR3 is made up of 15 amino acids.

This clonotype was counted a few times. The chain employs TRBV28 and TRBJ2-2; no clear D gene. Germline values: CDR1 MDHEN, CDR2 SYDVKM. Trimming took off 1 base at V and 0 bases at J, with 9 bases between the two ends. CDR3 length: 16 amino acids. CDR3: CASSLSQITNTGELFF. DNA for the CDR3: TGTGCCAGCAGTTTATCACAGATAACGAACACCGGGGAGCTGTTTTTT.

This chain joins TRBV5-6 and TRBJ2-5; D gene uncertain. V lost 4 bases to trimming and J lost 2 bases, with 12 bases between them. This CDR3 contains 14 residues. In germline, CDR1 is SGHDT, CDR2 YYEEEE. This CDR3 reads CASSLRTPQETQYF. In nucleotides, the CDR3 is TGTGCCAGCAGCCTGCGGACGCCTCAAGAGACCCAGTACTTC.

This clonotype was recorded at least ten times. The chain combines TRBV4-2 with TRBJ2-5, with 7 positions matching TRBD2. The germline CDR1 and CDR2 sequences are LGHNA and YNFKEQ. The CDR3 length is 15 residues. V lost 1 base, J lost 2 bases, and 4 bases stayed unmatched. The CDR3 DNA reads TGTGCCAGCAGCCAAGGGACTAGAGATCAAGAGACCCAGTACTTC. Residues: CASSQGTRDQETQYF.

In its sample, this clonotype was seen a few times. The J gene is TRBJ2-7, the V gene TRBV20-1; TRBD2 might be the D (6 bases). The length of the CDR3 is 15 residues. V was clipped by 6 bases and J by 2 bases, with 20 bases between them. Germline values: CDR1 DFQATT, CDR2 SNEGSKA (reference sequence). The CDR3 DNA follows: TGCAGTGCCCCATATGTAGGGAGGACAACCTACGAGCAGTACTTC. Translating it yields CSAPYVGRTTYEQYF.

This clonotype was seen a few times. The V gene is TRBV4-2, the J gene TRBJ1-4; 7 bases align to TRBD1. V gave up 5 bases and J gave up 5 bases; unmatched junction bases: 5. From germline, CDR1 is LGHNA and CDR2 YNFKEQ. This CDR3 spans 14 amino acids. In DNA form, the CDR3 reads TGTGCCAGCAGCGAGGGACAGTCCAATGAAAAACTGTTTTTT. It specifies CASSEGQSNEKLFF.

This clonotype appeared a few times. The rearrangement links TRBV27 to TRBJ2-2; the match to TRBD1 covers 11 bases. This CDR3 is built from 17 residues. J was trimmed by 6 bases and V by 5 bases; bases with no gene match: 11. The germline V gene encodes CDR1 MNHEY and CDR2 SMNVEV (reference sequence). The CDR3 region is CASSLLTPGQGAGELFF. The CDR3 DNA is TGTGCCAGCAGTCTCCTGACTCCGGGACAGGGGGCCGGGGAGCTGTTTTTT.